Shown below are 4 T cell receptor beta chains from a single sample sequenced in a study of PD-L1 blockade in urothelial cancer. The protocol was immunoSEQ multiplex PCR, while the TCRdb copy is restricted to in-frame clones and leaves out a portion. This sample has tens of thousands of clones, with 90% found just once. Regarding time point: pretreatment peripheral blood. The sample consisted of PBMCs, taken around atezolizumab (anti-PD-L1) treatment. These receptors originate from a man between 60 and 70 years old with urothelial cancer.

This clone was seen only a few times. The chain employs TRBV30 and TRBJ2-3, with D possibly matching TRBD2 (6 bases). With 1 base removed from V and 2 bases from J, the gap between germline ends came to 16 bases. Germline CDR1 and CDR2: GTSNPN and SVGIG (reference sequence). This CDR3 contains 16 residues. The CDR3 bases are TGTGCCTGGAGTGAGGGAGCTCGGGGGTTCACAGATACGCAGTATTTT. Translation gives CAWSEGARGFTDTQYF. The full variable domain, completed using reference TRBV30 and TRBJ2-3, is SQTIHQWPATLVQPVGSPLSLECTVEGTSNPNLYWYRQAAGRGLQLLFYSVGIGQISSEVPQNLSASRPQDRQFILSSKKLLLSDSGFYLCAWSEGARGFTDTQYFGPGTRLTVL.

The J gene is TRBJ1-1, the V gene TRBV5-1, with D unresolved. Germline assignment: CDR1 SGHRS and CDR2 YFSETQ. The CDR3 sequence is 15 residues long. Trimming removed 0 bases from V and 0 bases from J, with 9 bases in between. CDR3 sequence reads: CASSLVGSMNTEAFF. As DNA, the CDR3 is TGCGCCAGCAGCTTGGTCGGGTCGATGAACACTGAAGCTTTCTTT.

In DNA form, the CDR3 reads TGTGCCAGCAGGGCGGGGATTACTGGAAACACCATATATTTT. Amino acids: CASRAGITGNTIYF. The chain recombines TRBV9 with TRBJ1-3; D gene ambiguous. Trimming left V 5 bases short and J 2 bases short, with 11 bases between. The germline gives CDR1 SGDLS, CDR2 YYNGEE. The CDR3 covers 14 residues.

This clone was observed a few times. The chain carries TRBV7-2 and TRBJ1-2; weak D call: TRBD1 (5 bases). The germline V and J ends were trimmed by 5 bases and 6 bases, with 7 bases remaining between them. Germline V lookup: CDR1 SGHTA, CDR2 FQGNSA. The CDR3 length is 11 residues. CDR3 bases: TGTGCCAGCAGCCGGGGGGATGGCTACACCTTC. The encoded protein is CASSRGDGYTF. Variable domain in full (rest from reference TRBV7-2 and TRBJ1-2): GAGVSQSPSNKVTEKGKDVELRCDPISGHTALYWYRQSLGQGLEFLIYFQGNSAPDKSGLPSDRFSAERTGGSVSTLTIQRTQQEDSAVYLCASSRGDGYTFGSGTRLTVV.